The source of this TCR beta chain is a study of blood T cell repertoires in COVID-19. Study context: Researchers got acute and convalescent COVID-19 samples from the United States, Italy and Spain.

Sequenced by immunoSEQ multiplex PCR; TCRdb stores in-frame clones only, minus some. The table lists about 170,000 clones, about 86% of them singletons, with 3.6% in the top ten. Ages ranged from about 18 to 89 years, with residence in some 25 US areas. Clinical history reported by participants formed the basis on which cohorts were assigned. Germline trimming cut 5 bases from V and 2 bases from J; bases unmatched to any gene: 14. The CDR3 runs to 19 residues. Germline CDR1 and CDR2: SGHVS and FQNEAQ. This clone has a single count. The sequence derives from a woman between 50 and 59 years old in a cohort exposed to, infected with or recovered from COVID-19 (not recorded which). Specimen: PBMCs or T cells enriched from blood (not recorded which). The chain combines TRBV7-8 with TRBJ2-3; 12 bases are a match to TRBD2. CDR3 sequence reads: CASSRLRRTSGTNTDTQYF. CDR3 nucleotides: TGTGCCAGCAGCCGACTCCGGAGGACTAGCGGGACAAACACAGATACGCAGTATTTT.